These 15 T cell receptor beta chains came from one sample sequenced in a study of T cell responses to AZD1222 COVID-19 vaccine. Libraries were prepared by immunoSEQ multiplex PCR; TCRdb keeps only in-frame clonotypes and omits some of them. Among about 86,000 clones listed, around 90% were seen once. Sample: peripheral blood, taken on day 0 of AZD1222 vaccination. The receptor source for this set is an adult in good health.

This clone was found once. The chain combines TRBV7-2 with TRBJ1-2, with no clear D. The CDR3 is 11 residues long. CDR1 is SGHTA and CDR2 is FQGNSA in the germline V gene. V was trimmed by 8 bases and J by 4 bases, leaving 8 bases between them. CDR3 loop: CASERGYGYTF. CDR3 bases: TGTGCCAGCGAACGGGGCTATGGCTACACCTTC.

The V gene is TRBV3-1 (or the pseudogene TRBV3-2), the J gene TRBJ2-7; possibly TRBD1 for D (6 bases). The germline CDR1 and CDR2 sequences are LGHDT and YNNKEL (reference sequence). This CDR3 has 13 residues. V lost 0 bases, J lost 7 bases, and 10 bases lay in between. DNA of the CDR3: TGTGCCAGCAGCCAAGAATCTAGGGGGGAGCAGTACTTC. As protein: CASSQESRGEQYF.

This chain links TRBV3-1 (or the pseudogene TRBV3-2) with TRBJ1-5; D perhaps matches TRBD1 (5 bases). Germline CDR1 and CDR2: LGHDT and YNNKEL (reference sequence). The germline V and J ends were trimmed by 7 bases and 8 bases, with 15 bases remaining between them. The CDR3 has 13 residues. CDR3 residues: CASIPSGGKPQHF. In DNA, the CDR3 is TGTGCCAGCATCCCTTCCGGGGGTAAGCCCCAGCATTTT.

The CDR3 here is CASSPRAVSNQPQHF. In DNA, the CDR3 is TGTGCCAGCTCACCAAGGGCAGTTAGCAATCAGCCCCAGCATTTT. The J gene is TRBJ1-5, the V gene TRBV18; D not resolved. CDR3 length: 15 amino acids. Germline V gene sequence: CDR1 KGHSH, CDR2 LQKENI. V lost 2 bases and J 0 bases, leaving 8 bases between the germline ends. Based on the CDR3 plus reference TRBV18 and TRBJ1-5, the full variable domain is NAGVMQNPRHLVRRRGQEARLRCSPMKGHSHVYWYRQLPEEGLKFMVYLQKENIIDESGMPKERFSAEFPKEGPSILRIQQVVRGDSAAYFCASSPRAVSNQPQHFGDGTRLSIL.

The chain has TRBV2 and TRBJ1-6, with TRBD1 as a possible D gene (6 bases). The V gene lost 5 bases and the J gene lost 8 bases, with 13 bases spanning the gap. The CDR3 sequence is 14 residues long. CDR1 and CDR2 (germline): SNHLY, FYNNEI. CDR3 DNA sequence: TGTGCCAGCAGTCGGGACAAGGGGTATTCACCCCTCCACTTT. This gives the protein CASSRDKGYSPLHF. The full variable domain, with the rest looked up from reference TRBV2 and TRBJ1-6, is EPEVTQTPSHQVTQMGQEVILRCVPISNHLYFYWYRQILGQKVEFLVSFYNNEISEKSEIFDDQFSVERPDGSNFTLKIRSTKLEDSAMYFCASSRDKGYSPLHFGNGTRLTVT.

V gene TRBV18 combines with J gene TRBJ2-5; D gene unclear. Germline V CDR1 and CDR2: KGHSH, LQKENI. This CDR3 contains 12 residues. V was trimmed by 3 bases and J by 5 bases, leaving 7 bases between them. CDR3 loop: CASSPGTETQYF. CDR3 sequence (DNA): TGTGCCAGCTCACCGGGTACCGAGACCCAGTACTTC.

The chain has TRBV29-1 and TRBJ2-5, with D tentatively TRBD1 or TRBD2 (7 bases each). Germline lookup yields CDR1 SQVTM and CDR2 ANQGSEA. V was clipped by 8 bases and J by 4 bases, with 20 bases between them. CDR3 length equals 14 residues. Written as DNA, the CDR3 is TGCAGCATCCGGCAGGGGGGGTCCCGAGAGACCCAGTACTTC. It is translated as CSIRQGGSRETQYF.

V gene TRBV6-4 combines with J gene TRBJ2-1; D perhaps matches TRBD2 (6 bases). The germline V gene encodes CDR1 MRHNA and CDR2 SNTAGT. This CDR3 contains 10 residues. This chain's CDR3 is CEEGYNEQFF. The CDR3 DNA reads TGTGAGGAGGGCTACAATGAGCAGTTCTTC.

CDR3 amino acids: CASSQDDRHYGYTF. The CDR3 nucleotides read TGTGCCAGCAGCCAAGATGACAGGCACTATGGCTACACCTTC. V usage is TRBV3-1 (or the pseudogene TRBV3-2) and J usage is TRBJ1-2; TRBD1 might be the D (6 bases). Germline V gives CDR1 LGHDT, CDR2 YNNKEL (reference sequence). Trimming removed 0 bases at V and 3 bases at J, with 8 bases between. The CDR3 is made up of 14 amino acids.

This clone was detected only a few times. In nucleotides, the CDR3 is TGTGCCAGCAACCCGCGGGGGATAGGAGAGACCCAGTACTTC. It translates to CASNPRGIGETQYF. The chain joins TRBV9 to TRBJ2-5; TRBD2 matches at 7 bases. Germline V CDR1 and CDR2: SGDLS, YYNGEE. This CDR3 has 14 amino acids. Germline trimming cut 6 bases from V and 4 bases from J; bases unmatched to any gene: 9.

This clone occurred once. The V gene is TRBV5-6, the J gene TRBJ2-6; D gene ambiguous. V was pared by 1 base and J by 0 bases, with 11 bases between. Germline V gene data show CDR1 as SGHDT and CDR2 as YYEEEE. This CDR3 comprises 17 residues. CDR3 sequence (DNA): TGTGCCAGCAGCTTGTATACCGCTATCTCTGGGGCCAACGTCCTGACTTTC. The encoded protein is CASSLYTAISGANVLTF.

This clone was seen only a few times. The rearrangement joins TRBV5-6 to TRBJ2-5; D is possibly TRBD2 (5 bases). This CDR3 region has 13 residues. Deletions cut 1 base from V and 7 bases from J, with 11 bases between. Germline CDR1 and CDR2: SGHDT and YYEEEE. This chain's CDR3 is CASSLPSLVTQYF. CDR3 nucleotides: TGTGCCAGCAGCTTGCCTAGCCTAGTGACCCAGTACTTC.

The rearrangement links TRBV6-1 to TRBJ1-1, with D possibly TRBD1 on 5 matching bases. Trimming removed 1 base from V and 3 bases from J, with 12 bases in between. The germline V gene has CDR1 MNHNS and CDR2 SASEGT. The CDR3 is 15 residues long. The CDR3 is CASSEDGDAYTEAFF. As DNA, the CDR3 is TGTGCCAGCAGTGAAGACGGGGACGCGTACACTGAAGCTTTCTTT.

This chain links TRBV12-5 with TRBJ1-3; D is possibly TRBD1 (5 bases). CDR1 and CDR2 (germline): LGHNT, FRNRAP. This CDR3 has 16 residues. V lost 1 base, J lost 1 base, and 11 bases lay in between. CDR3 bases: TGTGCTAGTGGTTTGGCGACCGGGACGTCTGGAAACACCATATATTTT. Translating gives CASGLATGTSGNTIYF.

The genes are TRBV7-2 and TRBJ1-4; no clear D. CDR1 is SGHTA and CDR2 is FQGNSA in the germline V gene. CDR3 length: 15 amino acids. Deletions cut 5 bases from V and 4 bases from J, with 14 bases between. This CDR3 reads CASSLWGGNNEKLFF. CDR3 nucleotides: TGTGCCAGCAGCCTATGGGGAGGGAATAATGAAAAACTGTTTTTT.